The rows below give T cell receptor beta chains drawn from one sample of a study of shared clonotypes between healthy human individuals. Profiled with immunoSEQ multiplex PCR; TCRdb holds only in-frame clones, not every one. The sample contains about 330,000 clones, over 65% of which appear only once. The sequencing sample was made of memory CD4+ T cells sorted from blood. These receptors were obtained from a man younger than 40 in good health. The CDR3 runs from the conserved cysteine through the conserved F or W. The order of the fields is J gene, V gene, D gene, clone size, CDR3 protein, CDR3 DNA. D genes are given only for firm matches. Not every row has a clone size; where given, it reads once, few, many or a size class.

>TRBJ2-3|TRBV25-1|NA|NA
CASSGGLTDTQYF
TGTGCCAGCAGTGGGGGCTTGACAGATACGCAGTATTTT
>TRBJ2-3|TRBV5-1|TRBD1|NA
CASSLGQGSGSDTQYF
TGCGCCAGCAGCTTGGGACAGGGGAGCGGTTCAGATACGCAGTATTTT
>TRBJ2-5|TRBV29-1|TRBD2|NA
CSVTGGSGWETQYF
TGCAGCGTTACCGGCGGTAGCGGGTGGGAGACCCAGTACTTC
>TRBJ2-2|TRBV2|TRBD2|NA
CASKAGGFGDTGELFF
TGTGCCAGCAAAGCGGGAGGGTTCGGAGACACCGGGGAGCTGTTTTTT
>TRBJ2-5|TRBV9|NA|NA
CASSVGGPYETQYF
TGTGCCAGCAGCGTAGGAGGGCCGTATGAGACCCAGTACTTC
>TRBJ2-1|TRBV11-2|NA|NA
CASSLSKAQQFF
TGTGCCAGCAGCTTAAGCAAGGCCCAGCAGTTCTTC
>TRBJ1-2|TRBV30|TRBD1|NA
CAWSALGQGHGYTF
TGTGCCTGGAGCGCACTTGGACAGGGACATGGCTACACCTTC
>TRBJ1-6|TRBV2|NA|NA
CASSETRVISPLHF
TGTGCCAGCAGTGAGACCAGGGTGATTTCACCCCTCCACTTT
>TRBJ2-2|TRBV29-1|NA|NA
CSAKSGLGDTGELFF
TGCAGCGCCAAATCGGGACTGGGCGACACCGGGGAGCTGTTTTTT
>TRBJ2-2|TRBV7-3|NA|NA
CASSRSNTAGELFF
TGTGCCAGCAGCCGCTCAAATACAGCCGGGGAGCTGTTTTTT
>TRBJ2-7|TRBV5-6|NA|NA
CASSRDLYEQYF
TGTGCCAGCAGCCGGGACTTGTACGAGCAGTACTTC
>TRBJ2-5|TRBV9|TRBD2|NA
CASSVAGALVAGEGSQETQYF
TGTGCCAGCAGCGTAGCTGGGGCTCTGGTAGCGGGAGAAGGGTCCCAAGAGACCCAGTACTTC
>TRBJ2-1|TRBV2|TRBD2|few
CASSEAQWTSGTTSYNEQFF
TGTGCCAGCAGTGAAGCGCAGTGGACTAGCGGTACAACATCCTACAATGAGCAGTTCTTC
>TRBJ2-7|TRBV5-8|NA|NA
CASSLEDSSSYEQYF
TGTGCCAGCAGCTTGGAGGACAGCAGCTCCTACGAGCAGTACTTC
>TRBJ2-7|TRBV20-1|NA|NA
CTKIEGEAVF
TGCACCAAAATAGAGGGAGAAGCGGTCTTC
>TRBJ2-2|TRBV10-3|NA|many
CAISHEAPGELFF
TGTGCCATCAGTCACGAGGCTCCCGGGGAGCTGTTTTTT
>TRBJ2-3|TRBV28|NA|NA
CASSFGGVGTDTQYF
TGTGCCAGCAGTTTCGGTGGAGTGGGCACAGATACGCAGTATTTT
>TRBJ2-7|TRBV2|NA|NA
CASSEEAYEQYF
TGTGCCAGCAGTGAAGAAGCTTACGAGCAGTACTTC
>TRBJ2-3|TRBV5-1|NA|NA
CASSSWASTDTQYF
TGCGCCAGCAGCTCATGGGCTAGCACAGATACGCAGTATTTT
>TRBJ1-2|TRBV28|NA|NA
CASSLVSEGMLDGYTF
TGTGCCAGCAGTTTGGTTTCCGAGGGGATGCTGGATGGCTACACCTTC
>TRBJ1-1|TRBV6-5|NA|NA
CASNRFRVDTEAFF
TGTGCCAGCAACCGGTTTCGTGTGGACACTGAAGCTTTCTTT
>TRBJ1-4|TRBV18|NA|NA
CASSPSQSNEKLFF
TGTGCCAGCTCACCCTCACAGTCTAATGAAAAACTGTTTTTT
>TRBJ1-1|TRBV9|NA|many
CASSVAAGNTEAFF
TGTGCCAGCAGCGTAGCAGCAGGGAACACTGAAGCTTTCTTT
>TRBJ2-1|TRBV5-1|NA|NA
CASSKMRYSYNEQFF
TGCGCCAGCAGCAAGATGCGTTACTCCTACAATGAGCAGTTCTTC
>TRBJ1-1|TRBV19|NA|NA
CASSGGVWGIPEAFF
TGTGCCAGTAGTGGGGGCGTGTGGGGGATCCCTGAAGCTTTCTTT
>TRBJ2-1|TRBV10-2|TRBD2|NA
CASGPRRLAGVSTYNEQFF
TGCGCCAGCGGACCCCGTAGACTAGCGGGAGTTAGTACCTACAATGAGCAGTTCTTC
>TRBJ1-6|TRBV11-2|TRBD1|NA
CASSLAGGSPLHF
TGTGCCAGCAGCTTAGCAGGGGGGTCACCCCTCCACTTT
>TRBJ2-1|TRBV29-1|TRBD2|NA
CSVEELTSGSHDEQFF
TGCAGCGTTGAAGAGCTCACTAGCGGGAGTCACGATGAGCAGTTCTTC
>TRBJ1-2|TRBV29-1|TRBD1|NA
CSVDRGTNYGYTF
TGCAGCGTCGACAGGGGAACTAACTATGGCTACACCTTC
>TRBJ2-5|TRBV11-2|TRBD1|NA
CASSLGDRVGETQYF
TGTGCCAGCAGCTTAGGTGACAGGGTCGGGGAGACCCAGTACTTC
>TRBJ1-3|TRBV7-9|TRBD1|NA
CASSRDRGPGGNTIYF
TGTGCCAGCAGCCGCGACAGGGGGCCGGGTGGAAACACCATATATTTT
>TRBJ2-5|TRBV30|TRBD2|once
CAWSAGGRETQYF
TGTGCCTGGAGTGCCGGCGGGAGAGAGACCCAGTACTTC
>TRBJ2-3|TRBV2|TRBD2|NA
CASSEVAGADTQYF
TGTGCCAGCAGTGAAGTGGCGGGGGCAGATACGCAGTATTTT
>TRBJ2-5|TRBV25-1|TRBD1|NA
CASSDGQGLRETQYF
TGTGCCAGCAGTGATGGACAGGGGCTTAGGGAGACCCAGTACTTC
>TRBJ2-7|TRBV7-9|NA|NA
CASSLGDEQYF
TGTGCCAGCAGCTTAGGTGACGAGCAGTACTTC